Below, 9 T cell receptor beta chains from the same sample are listed, as sequenced in a study of response to subunit inactivated influenza vaccine. TCRdb used MiXCR to reprocess the RT-PCR reads, holding one entry per CDR3 protein. Of 250,000 to 350,000 distinct CDR3 sequences in the sample, 22% were seen once. Sequencing was performed on PBMCs from blood, taken less than 22 months after vaccination. Receptor source: a man aged 50 to 69 who received an inactivated influenza vaccine.

On this clonotype itself: The junction does not match germline at one end; this may be a read error. The CDR3 reads CASSSDRQGASIF. The CDR3 nucleotides read TGTGCCAGCAGCTCCGACCGACAGGGGGCGTCGATCTTC. The chain carries TRBV7-2 and TRBJ1-2; TRBD1 matches at 10 bases. CDR1 SGHTA and CDR2 FQGNSA come from the germline V gene. The CDR3 has 13 residues.

This clonotype was picked up a small number of times. This chain joins TRBV5-1 and TRBJ1-6; D call uncertain. The CDR3 consists of 16 residues. CDR1 SGHRS and CDR2 YFSETQ come from the germline V gene. The V end lost 4 bases, the J end lost 5 bases, and 16 bases lay between the germline ends. The CDR3 DNA reads as TGCGCCAGCAGCCCGGATCCCGGACGGCATAATTCACCCCTCCACTTT. Residues: CASSPDPGRHNSPLHF.

The V call is TRBV6-1, the J call TRBJ1-3, with D perhaps matching TRBD1 (5 bases). The CDR3 runs to 15 residues. CDR1 is MNHNS and CDR2 is SASEGT in the germline V gene. Trimming took 5 bases from V and 0 from J, leaving 11 bases between them. The CDR3 reads CASSRGTGSGNTIYF. CDR3 nucleotides: TGTGCCAGCAGTCGAGGGACGGGCTCTGGAAACACCATATATTTT.

Ten or more counts support this clonotype. The genes are TRBV6-1 and TRBJ1-2, with unresolved D. CDR3 size: 15 residues. Germline values: CDR1 MNHNS, CDR2 SASEGT. The V gene lost 4 bases and the J gene lost 0 bases, with 12 bases spanning the gap. CDR3 sequence: CASSVLGLTNYGYTF. DNA of the CDR3: TGTGCCAGCAGTGTCCTTGGCCTTACTAACTATGGCTACACCTTC.

The chain joins TRBV30 to TRBJ1-2; D not resolved. The V gene's germline CDR1 is GTSNPN and CDR2 SVGIG (reference sequence). There are 14 residues in the CDR3. Trimming cost V 4 bases and J 0 bases, with 12 bases left between them. CDR3 DNA: TGTGCCTGGATGGGCGGACGATCTAACTATGGCTACACCTTC. Its translation: CAWMGGRSNYGYTF.

J is TRBJ2-3 and V is TRBV7-3; TRBD1 agrees at 11 bases. The CDR3 is made up of 17 amino acids. The trim removed 0 bases at V and 4 bases at J, leaving 6 bases unmatched. Germline CDR1 reads SGHTA; CDR2 reads FQGTGA. The CDR3 loop is CASSLTPDRGLADTQYF. The CDR3 nucleotides read TGTGCCAGCAGCTTAACGCCGGACAGGGGGCTCGCAGATACGCAGTATTTT.

This clonotype was counted only a few times. The genes are TRBV7-9 and TRBJ1-6, with D unresolved. Germline CDR1 is SEHNR and CDR2 is FQNEAQ (reference sequence). CDR3 length: 12 amino acids. Trimming shortened V by 1 base and J by 11 bases, and 6 bases separated the two germline ends. CDR3 amino acids: CASSLGVPPLHF. CDR3 nucleotide sequence: TGTGCCAGCAGCTTAGGTGTTCCACCCCTCCACTTT.

This clonotype has only a few counts. The V and J genes are TRBV6-1 and TRBJ1-4, with D hard to call. Trimming pared 6 bases from V and 2 bases from J, leaving 13 bases between. The germline V gene encodes CDR1 MNHNS and CDR2 SASEGT. The CDR3 is 15 amino acids. This CDR3 reads CASSLSPGTNEKLFF. The DNA of the CDR3 is TGTGCCAGCAGCCTATCCCCCGGGACTAATGAAAAACTGTTTTTT.

The table lists this clonotype with many counts. The rearrangement joins TRBV7-8 to TRBJ2-3; TRBD2 matches 7 bases. This CDR3 is built from 15 residues. V dropped 5 bases and J dropped 2; count of bases not matched to a gene: 7. The germline V gene has CDR1 SGHVS and CDR2 FQNEAQ. The CDR3 region is CASSLWGGITDTQYF. In DNA, the CDR3 is TGTGCCAGCAGCCTCTGGGGGGGTATCACAGATACGCAGTATTTT.